This T cell receptor beta chain derives from a study of response to subunit inactivated influenza vaccine. TCRdb itself ran the RT-PCR reads through MiXCR, one entry per CDR3 protein. The data show 800,000 to 1,000,000 distinct CDR3 sequences, roughly 20% seen once. The CDR3 has 14 amino acids. V trimming: 4 bases; J trimming: 2 bases; junction bases outside the gene matches: 5. The germline gives CDR1 SGHDT, CDR2 YYEEEE. The chain joins TRBV5-6 to TRBJ2-5, with TRBD1 identical over 7 bases. Source: PBMCs from blood, taken about 5 days after vaccination. This receptor was identified in a man aged 50 or older who received an inactivated influenza vaccine. The CDR3 DNA follows: TGTGCCAGCAGCAAACAGGGGCTTCAAGAGACCCAGTACTTC. This codes for CASSKQGLQETQYF.